These 13 T cell receptor beta chains came from one sample sequenced in a study of blood T cell repertoires in COVID-19. Some clones are missing from TCRdb's copy, which holds only in-frame ones; the method was immunoSEQ multiplex PCR. The table records about 130,000 clones, around nine tenths of them present only once. Sample: PBMCs or T cells enriched from blood (not recorded which). These receptors all stem from a woman between 45 and 60 years old who had recovered from COVID-19.

The genes are TRBV27 and TRBJ1-1; TRBD1 matches 7 bases. CDR1 is MNHEY, CDR2 SMNVEV, per germline (reference sequence). The CDR3 has 16 residues. The trim removed 5 bases at V and 0 bases at J, leaving 9 bases unmatched. The chain's CDR3 is CASSPKTGFMNTEAFF. For the CDR3, the DNA is TGTGCCAGCAGTCCGAAGACAGGGTTTATGAACACTGAAGCTTTCTTT.

The rearrangement links TRBV27 to TRBJ1-4; no definite D call. Germline V lookup: CDR1 MNHEY, CDR2 SMNVEV (reference sequence). The ends were cut back, 3 bases at V and 4 bases at J, with 9 bases in the middle. This CDR3 contains 14 residues. CDR3 in amino acids: CASSLGGYNEKLFF. For the CDR3, the DNA is TGTGCCAGCAGTTTGGGAGGATATAATGAAAAACTGTTTTTT.

In the case of this clone: The sample has other DNA sequences that encode this CDR3 too. The chain links TRBV5-1 to TRBJ1-1, with D uncertain. Germline V CDR1 and CDR2: SGHRS, YFSETQ. Trimming removed 0 bases from V and 5 bases from J, with 8 bases in between. The CDR3 is made up of 13 amino acids. The CDR3 protein is CASSLVSGTEAFF. The CDR3 DNA is TGCGCCAGCAGCTTGGTTTCCGGTACTGAAGCTTTCTTT.

CDR3 sequence: CASSFRQGLSGANVLTF. DNA for the CDR3: TGTGCCAGCAGCTTTCGACAGGGACTCTCTGGGGCCAACGTCCTGACTTTC. This rearrangement joins TRBV13 to TRBJ2-6; D might be TRBD1 (7 bases). V lost 3 bases and J 0 bases, leaving 12 bases between the germline ends. Germline assignment: CDR1 PRHDT and CDR2 FYEKMQ (reference sequence). The CDR3 contains 17 residues. The full variable domain, in which reference TRBV13 and TRBJ2-6 provide the parts outside the CDR3, is AAGVIQSPRHLIKEKRETATLKCYPIPRHDTVYWYQQGPGQDPQFLISFYEKMQSDKGSIPDRFSAQQFSDYHSELNMSSLELGDSALYFCASSFRQGLSGANVLTFGAGSRLTVL.

This clone was seen only a few times. This sequence joins TRBV2 and TRBJ1-2; a weak D match, TRBD1 (6 bases). This CDR3 spans 16 amino acids. V was pared by 7 bases and J by 4 bases, with 22 bases between. The germline V gene encodes CDR1 SNHLY and CDR2 FYNNEI. The CDR3 region is CASMTNSGARSYGYTF. CDR3 bases: TGTGCCAGCATGACGAATTCAGGGGCTCGGAGCTATGGCTACACCTTC.

The chain recombines TRBV7-9 with TRBJ1-2, with 11 bases lining up with TRBD1. The CDR3 has 17 amino acids. V was clipped by 4 bases and J by 8 bases; unmatched bases: 15. CDR1 is SEHNR and CDR2 is FQNEAQ in the germline V gene (reference sequence). In DNA, the CDR3 is TGTGCCAGCAGCTCGACCCTTGGGACAGGGGGACGTGGAGGCTACACCTTC. As protein: CASSSTLGTGGRGGYTF.

The genes are TRBV9 and TRBJ2-5, with D maybe TRBD2 (7 bases). CDR1 and CDR2 (germline): SGDLS, YYNGEE. V lost 2 bases to trimming and J lost 3 bases, with 20 bases between them. CDR3 length: 17 amino acids. As DNA, the CDR3 is TGTGCCAGCAGCGTGAGTTTTGCGGGGGCCGGGGAAGAGACCCAGTACTTC. Protein sequence: CASSVSFAGAGEETQYF.

This clone has just one count. The chain employs TRBV9 and TRBJ2-7; 8 bases are shared with TRBD1. Trimming took 4 bases from V and 2 from J; bases not matched to a gene: 5. The germline V gene has CDR1 SGDLS and CDR2 YYNGEE. This CDR3 has 14 amino acids. For the CDR3, the DNA is TGTGCCAGCAGCTCCGGGACAGGCCCCTACGAGCAGTACTTC. This encodes CASSSGTGPYEQYF.

The chain employs TRBV18 and TRBJ1-1; 9 nucleotides match TRBD1. The CDR3 is 14 amino acids. Trimming removed 4 bases from V and 6 bases from J; junction bases left unmatched: 6. The germline V gene encodes CDR1 KGHSH and CDR2 LQKENI. The chain's CDR3 is CASSQQGAWAEAFF. In DNA, the CDR3 is TGTGCCAGCTCACAACAGGGGGCTTGGGCTGAAGCTTTCTTT.

This chain links TRBV28 with TRBJ2-2, with 8 bases fitting TRBD1. V was pared by 9 bases and J by 5 bases, with 8 bases of the junction left unmatched. This CDR3 has 14 residues. Germline CDR1 and CDR2: MDHEN and SYDVKM. The CDR3 loop is CASQTGARTGELFF. The DNA for the CDR3 is TGTGCCAGTCAGACAGGGGCGCGTACCGGGGAGCTGTTTTTT.

The genes are TRBV7-2 and TRBJ1-6, with 8 bases fitting TRBD1. The ends lost 5 bases at V and 7 bases at J; junction bases unmatched: 10. The CDR3 has 16 residues. The V gene's germline CDR1 is SGHTA and CDR2 FQGNSA. The CDR3 region is CASSPRQGKMNSPLHF. CDR3 nucleotides: TGTGCCAGCAGCCCCCGACAGGGGAAAATGAATTCACCCCTCCACTTT. The full variable domain, its missing parts supplied by reference TRBV7-2 and TRBJ1-6, is GAGVSQSPSNKVTEKGKDVELRCDPISGHTALYWYRQSLGQGLEFLIYFQGNSAPDKSGLPSDRFSAERTGGSVSTLTIQRTQQEDSAVYLCASSPRQGKMNSPLHFGNGTRLTVT.

The chain has TRBV10-1 and TRBJ1-1; 9 nucleotides line up with TRBD1. Germline V gene lookup returns CDR1 WNHNN and CDR2 SYGVQD (reference sequence). The ends lost 3 bases at V and 5 bases at J; junction bases unmatched: 4. The length of the CDR3 is 14 residues. CDR3 bases: TGCGCCAGCAGTGAAAACAGGGGGCGAACTGAAGCTTTCTTT. This codes for CASSENRGRTEAFF.

This sequence joins TRBV7-3 and TRBJ2-5, with 7 nucleotides matching TRBD2. Germline CDR1 reads SGHTA; CDR2 reads FQGTGA. The length of the CDR3 is 13 residues. V shed 6 bases, J shed 5 bases, and the junction held 6 bases outside the gene matches. As DNA, the CDR3 is TGTGCCAGCAGGAGCGGGGCGGAGGAGACCCAGTACTTC. Amino acids: CASRSGAEETQYF.